The sequence of this T cell receptor beta chain was determined in a study of cytomegalovirus exposure and HLA in healthy donors. Study conclusions and caveats: An analysis that came later showed most CMV-associated TCR beta chains appearing HLA-restricted. In a later analysis, a genetic analysis reported fewer productive-TCR N-insertions in an Asian-associated ancestry cluster than the cohort average.

The primer mix had 60 Vbeta and 13 Jbeta primers. Only in-frame clones appear in the TCRdb table, and some are missing; sequencing was by immunoSEQ multiplex PCR. In the table there are about 120,000 clones, 75% to 85% of which are singletons. In the case of this clone: What it binds is unknown.

Material: PBMCs. This TCR was sampled from a female donor in good health and CMV-seropositive.

Here the CDR3 reads CAWTADNNYGYTF. The CDR3 coding sequence is TGTGCCTGGACCGCGGACAATAACTATGGCTACACCTTC. The gene calls are TRBV30 and TRBJ1-2; D is possibly TRBD1 (5 bases). V was trimmed by 4 bases and J by 1 base, leaving 10 bases between them. This CDR3 region has 13 residues. Germline-derived CDR1 and CDR2 are GTSNPN and SVGIG (reference sequence).